One T cell receptor beta chain is described in this entry. Its target is not known. The entry originates in a study of cytomegalovirus exposure and HLA in healthy donors. Whole-study results and caveats: Some V segments (TRBV6-2 and TRBV6-3 among them) were excluded as indistinguishable. In a later analysis, most CMV-associated TCR beta chains appeared HLA-restricted.

Germline V lookup: CDR1 SGHTA, CDR2 FQGNSA. CDR3 length: 14 residues. The ends lost 6 bases at V and 4 bases at J; junction bases unmatched: 5. Researchers ran the PCR with 60 Vbeta and 13 Jbeta primers. TCRdb's table, derived via immunoSEQ multiplex PCR, lists solely in-frame clones and lacks some. The sample lists 150,000 to 200,000 clones, 70% to 80% occurring once. The specimen was PBMCs. This chain connects TRBV7-2 to TRBJ2-2; 7 nucleotides align to TRBD1. The receptor comes from a woman aged 45-59 years in good health and CMV-seronegative. The CDR3 protein is CASRRQGGTGELFF. CDR3 coding DNA: TGTGCCAGCAGAAGACAGGGTGGCACCGGGGAGCTGTTTTTT.